Listed here are 30 T cell receptor beta chains from one sample, sequenced in a study of preoperative IRX-2 immunotherapy in early breast cancer. The treatment was: preoperative locoregional IRX-2 cytokine immunotherapy. Clones were read by immunoSEQ multiplex PCR, and TCRdb kept only the in-frame ones, dropping some. This sample carries roughly 35,000 clones, around 96% of them seen once, and the ten largest clones take 6.4%. Sample acquisition took place from a patient treated with IRX-2 immunotherapy. The receptor source for this set is a human donor with breast cancer.

The chain combines TRBV30 with TRBJ2-1; D gene unclear. Trimming removed 0 bases at V and 0 bases at J, with 3 bases between. CDR1 and CDR2 (germline): GTSNPN, SVGIG (reference sequence). The CDR3 runs 13 residues. In nucleotides, the CDR3 is TGTGCCTGGAGTGTACTCTCCTACAATGAGCAGTTCTTC. Amino acids: CAWSVLSYNEQFF. Full variable domain (missing parts from reference TRBV30 and TRBJ2-1): SQTIHQWPATLVQPVGSPLSLECTVEGTSNPNLYWYRQAAGRGLQLLFYSVGIGQISSEVPQNLSASRPQDRQFILSSKKLLLSDSGFYLCAWSVLSYNEQFFGPGTRLTVL.

This clone came up once. The chain recombines TRBV20-1 with TRBJ2-7, with D hard to call. The V gene lost 7 bases and the J gene lost 5 bases, with 9 bases spanning the gap. CDR1 and CDR2 from the germline V gene are DFQATT and SNEGSKA (reference sequence). The CDR3 loop spans 10 amino acids. CDR3 residues: CSVSNHEQYF. The CDR3 bases are TGCAGTGTATCCAACCACGAGCAGTACTTC.

CDR3: CASSPQASGSGYEQYF. CDR3 in DNA: TGTGCCAGCTCACCACAGGCTAGCGGGAGTGGGTACGAGCAGTACTTC. This chain links TRBV18 with TRBJ2-7, with TRBD2 matching 10 bases. CDR1 and CDR2 from the germline V gene are KGHSH and LQKENI. V shed 1 base, J shed 4 bases, and the junction held 7 bases outside the gene matches. CDR3 length equals 16 residues.

In this sample, this clone turned up a few times. V and J are TRBV2 and TRBJ1-2; tentatively, D is TRBD1 (5 bases). Germline loops: CDR1 SNHLY, CDR2 FYNNEI. Trimming left V 4 bases short and J 8 bases short, with 8 bases between. CDR3 length: 11 residues. The CDR3 reads CASSGGTGYTF. The CDR3 region has the DNA TGTGCCAGCAGTGGAGGGACGGGCTACACCTTC.

V and J are TRBV6-1 and TRBJ2-3, with TRBD1 matching 9 bases. V lost 0 bases, J lost 3 bases, and 7 bases stayed unmatched. This CDR3 has 17 residues. CDR1 is MNHNS, CDR2 SASEGT, per germline. The CDR3 bases are TGTGCCAGCAGTGAAGCGAGGGGTGGACAGGGGACAGATACGCAGTATTTT. It is translated as CASSEARGGQGTDTQYF.

The gene calls are TRBV27 and TRBJ2-1, with 13 bases fitting TRBD2. Germline V gene sequence: CDR1 MNHEY, CDR2 SMNVEV (reference sequence). Trimming at V came to 5 bases and at J to 3 bases, leaving 13 bases not matched to a gene. The CDR3 covers 19 residues. CDR3 in amino acids: CASSATPGLAGYYYNEQFF. In nucleotides, the CDR3 is TGTGCCAGCAGTGCAACACCGGGACTAGCGGGATATTACTACAATGAGCAGTTCTTC.

This clone has only one observation. The chain carries TRBV5-1 and TRBJ1-2; D remains ambiguous. CDR3 length: 14 residues. Germline V lookup: CDR1 SGHRS, CDR2 YFSETQ. The V end was cut by 5 bases, the J end by 4 bases, with 15 bases between. The CDR3 loop reads CASRINDDPYGYTF. CDR3 DNA: TGCGCCAGCAGGATTAATGACGATCCCTATGGCTACACCTTC.

V gene TRBV6-1 combines with J gene TRBJ2-1; the D is unclear. Germline V gives CDR1 MNHNS, CDR2 SASEGT. V lost 1 base and J 8 bases, leaving 15 bases between the germline ends. This CDR3 has 15 amino acids. CDR3 loop: CASSEGHARSDEQFF. The CDR3 bases are TGTGCCAGCAGTGAAGGGCACGCTCGATCCGATGAGCAGTTCTTC.

The chain is built from TRBV6-5 and TRBJ2-1; D not certain. Per germline, CDR1 MNHEY and CDR2 SVGAGI. The CDR3 covers 15 residues. The V end was cut by 7 bases, the J end by 5 bases, with 18 bases between. In DNA, the CDR3 is TGTGCCAGCAATACCCGTTTCCAAGTCCACAATGAGCAGTTCTTC. It codes for CASNTRFQVHNEQFF.

V and J are TRBV6-5 and TRBJ2-5; unclear D gene. There are 11 residues in the CDR3. Germline lookup yields CDR1 MNHEY and CDR2 SVGAGI. Trimming pared 2 bases from V and 4 bases from J, leaving 2 bases between. CDR3 coding DNA: TGTGCCAGCAGTTACCTAGAGACCCAGTACTTC. It is translated as CASSYLETQYF.

The chain carries TRBV4-1 and TRBJ2-7; D is possibly TRBD1 (8 bases). The ends were cut back, 4 bases at V and 7 bases at J, with 23 bases in the middle. The CDR3 runs 16 residues. Per germline, CDR1 MGHRA and CDR2 YSYEKL. CDR3 nucleotide sequence: TGCGCCAGCAGCCGTCCGTCGGGAGGACAGGGTTTAGAGCAGTACTTC. This gives the protein CASSRPSGGQGLEQYF.

This sequence joins TRBV25-1 and TRBJ1-1; 8 bases are shared with TRBD1. The junction had 3 bases not matched to a gene; V was cut back by 2 bases and J by 1 base. CDR3 size: 15 residues. Germline V gene data show CDR1 as MGHDK and CDR2 as SYGVNS. CDR3 protein: CASSEDRGRNTEAFF. In DNA, the CDR3 is TGTGCCAGCAGTGAAGACAGGGGACGGAACACTGAAGCTTTCTTT.

V gene TRBV28 combines with J gene TRBJ2-1; TRBD1 is a possible D gene (6 bases). This CDR3 has 13 amino acids. Germline CDR1 reads MDHEN; CDR2 reads SYDVKM. V shed 8 bases and J shed 1 base, with 9 bases lying between them. The CDR3 is CASGDISYNEQFF. The CDR3, as DNA: TGTGCCAGCGGGGACATTTCCTACAATGAGCAGTTCTTC.

The chain combines TRBV29-1 with TRBJ1-5, with D unresolved. The germline CDR1 and CDR2 sequences are SQVTM and ANQGSEA. V lost 7 bases, J lost 2 bases, and 9 bases lay in between. There are 12 residues in the CDR3. The CDR3 DNA reads as TGCAGCGGAAACTTGGGCAATCAGCCCCAGCATTTT. Translating gives CSGNLGNQPQHF.

The J gene is TRBJ2-7, the V gene TRBV19; maybe TRBD1 (6 bases). There are 17 residues in the CDR3. Germline lookup yields CDR1 LNHDA and CDR2 SQIVND (reference sequence). The V end was cut by 5 bases, the J end by 0 bases, with 20 bases between. The CDR3 nucleotides are TGTGCCAGTAGTGACATGGGGGCCGCCGGTCCCTCCTACGAGCAGTACTTC. Its translation: CASSDMGAAGPSYEQYF.

CDR3 protein: CASSGTGTETYEQYF. The CDR3 DNA reads TGTGCCAGCAGCGGAACCGGGACAGAAACCTACGAGCAGTACTTC. V gene TRBV9 combines with J gene TRBJ2-7, with 7 bases that match TRBD1. V shed 3 bases, J shed 2 bases, and the junction held 8 bases outside the gene matches. Germline CDR1 is SGDLS and CDR2 is YYNGEE. The CDR3 extends over 15 amino acids.

Of note for this clone: A junction boundary mismatches the germline segment, possibly from a read error. This rearrangement joins TRBV7-9 to TRBJ1-2, with D unresolved. Germline V lookup: CDR1 SEHNR, CDR2 FQNEAQ (reference sequence). The CDR3 covers 12 residues. DNA of the CDR3: TGTGTCAGCAGCTCCAACACCTATGGCTACACCTTC. Amino acid sequence: CVSSSNTYGYTF. The full variable domain, with the rest looked up from reference TRBV7-9 and TRBJ1-2, is DTGVSQNPRHKITKRGQNVTFRCDPISEHNRLYWYRQTLGQGPEFLTYFQNEAQLEKSRLLSDRFSAERPKGSFSTLEIQRTEQGDSAMYLCVSSSNTYGYTFGSGTRLTVV.

A single count supports this clone. The chain combines TRBV27 with TRBJ2-7; TRBD2 matches 10 bases. Per the germline V gene, CDR1 is MNHEY and CDR2 is SMNVEV (reference sequence). This CDR3 spans 15 amino acids. The V segment lost 5 bases and the J segment 2 bases; nucleotides outside the gene matches: 6. CDR3 residues: CASSLGTSVAYEQYF. Here the CDR3 DNA reads TGTGCCAGCAGTCTTGGGACTAGCGTAGCCTACGAGCAGTACTTC.

This chain uses TRBV25-1 with TRBJ1-5, with D hard to call. V was cut by 1 base and J by 6 bases, with 10 bases left in between. Germline CDR1 is MGHDK and CDR2 is SYGVNS. The CDR3 has 14 amino acids. This CDR3 is CASSEFGSGQPQHF. The CDR3 DNA is TGTGCCAGCAGTGAATTCGGGTCGGGTCAGCCCCAGCATTTT.

The chain recombines TRBV21-1 with TRBJ2-7. TRBV21-1 is marked as a pseudogene. The CDR3 runs to 16 residues. CDR3 protein: CASSLHFRPSSYEQYF. The CDR3 DNA reads TGTGCCAGCAGCCTGCACTTTAGACCAAGCTCCTACGAGCAGTACTTC.

This sequence joins TRBV7-8 and TRBJ2-7; D unresolved. Germline V gives CDR1 SGHVS, CDR2 FQNEAQ. This CDR3 has 15 residues. Trimming cost V 1 base and J 3 bases, with 13 bases left between them. DNA of the CDR3: TGTGCCAGCAGCTTAGGAGTAGGGCAGAACTACGAGCAGTACTTC. Amino acids: CASSLGVGQNYEQYF.

The chain uses TRBV9 and TRBJ2-1; 10 bases map to TRBD1. This CDR3 comprises 16 residues. Germline CDR1 reads SGDLS; CDR2 reads YYNGEE. Losses at the gene ends were 2 bases for V and 4 bases for J; bases not matched to a gene: 6. This chain's CDR3 is CASSVDRGLKYNEQFF. The CDR3 DNA reads TGTGCCAGCAGCGTCGACAGGGGGCTCAAGTACAATGAGCAGTTCTTC.

This clone was seen once. This sequence joins TRBV5-4 and TRBJ2-7; 7 bases are shared with TRBD1. Per the germline V gene, CDR1 is SGHNT and CDR2 is YYREEE (reference sequence). The CDR3 runs 15 residues. Losses at the gene ends were 4 bases for V and 1 base for J; bases not matched to a gene: 8. The CDR3 coding sequence is TGTGCCAGCAGCAATAGACAGGGCGCATCCTACGAGCAGTACTTC. Its translation: CASSNRQGASYEQYF.

This clone showed up just a few times. This chain links TRBV12-5 with TRBJ1-1, with no clear D. Germline V gives CDR1 LGHNT, CDR2 FRNRAP. Trimming removed 6 bases from V and 5 bases from J, with 16 bases in between. CDR3 length: 14 amino acids. CDR3 loop: CASGPTESGTEAFF. The DNA of the CDR3 is TGTGCTAGTGGCCCGACGGAGTCAGGAACTGAAGCTTTCTTT. Full variable domain (rest looked up from reference TRBV12-5 and TRBJ1-1): DARVTQTPRHKVTEMGQEVTMRCQPILGHNTVFWYRQTMMQGLELLAYFRNRAPLDDSGMPKDRFSAEMPDATLATLKIQPSEPRDSAVYFCASGPTESGTEAFFGQGTRLTVV.

The rearrangement uses TRBV7-6 and TRBJ1-1, with unresolved D. Germline V gene data show CDR1 as SGHVS and CDR2 as FNYEAQ. This CDR3 is built from 14 residues. Trimming took off 3 bases at V and 7 bases at J, with 15 bases between the two ends. CDR3 protein: CASSLVGESNEAFF. CDR3 in DNA: TGTGCCAGCAGCTTGGTAGGTGAATCTAATGAAGCTTTCTTT. The entire variable domain, with the rest obtained from reference TRBV7-6 and TRBJ1-1, is as follows: GAGVSQSPRYKVTKRGQDVALRCDPISGHVSLYWYRQALGQGPEFLTYFNYEAQQDKSGLPNDRFSAERPEGSISTLTIQRTEQRDSAMYRCASSLVGESNEAFFGQGTRLTVV.

CDR3 sequence: CASTFGVTEAFF. CDR3 bases: TGTGCCAGCACCTTCGGGGTCACTGAAGCTTTCTTT. The V gene is TRBV18, the J gene TRBJ1-1; no clear D gene. This CDR3 spans 12 amino acids. V lost 8 bases to trimming and J lost 4 bases, with 11 bases between them. Germline CDR1 is KGHSH and CDR2 is LQKENI.

V is TRBV5-1 and J is TRBJ1-4; tentatively, D is TRBD1 (5 bases). Looked up from germline, CDR1 is SGHRS and CDR2 is YFSETQ. Trimming removed 0 bases at V and 7 bases at J, with 13 bases between. The CDR3 length is 15 residues. CDR3 in DNA: TGCGCCAGCAGCTTGGGCAGGGTTGAGGGTGAAAAACTGTTTTTT. Amino acids: CASSLGRVEGEKLFF.

This clone appeared a single time. The chain is built from TRBV20-1 and TRBJ2-1, with D unclear. The CDR3 covers 10 residues. CDR1 and CDR2 from the germline V gene are DFQATT and SNEGSKA (reference sequence). Deletions cut 0 bases from V and 6 bases from J, with 0 bases between. The chain's CDR3 is CSARDNEQFF. In DNA form, the CDR3 reads TGCAGTGCTAGAGACAATGAGCAGTTCTTC.

J is TRBJ2-1 and V is TRBV7-2; D possibly uses TRBD1 or TRBD2 (6 bases each). With 1 base removed from V and 6 bases from J, the gap between germline ends came to 10 bases. This CDR3 has 14 residues. From germline, CDR1 is SGHTA and CDR2 FQGNSA. The CDR3 nucleotides read TGTGCCAGCAGCTTAGATGGAGGGGGCAATGAGCAGTTCTTC. It encodes CASSLDGGGNEQFF.

The chain employs TRBV11-2 and TRBJ1-1; tentative D call: TRBD1 (5 bases). Germline V CDR1 and CDR2: SGHAT, FQNNGV. The germline V and J ends were trimmed by 5 bases and 5 bases, with 18 bases remaining between them. This CDR3 spans 15 amino acids. In DNA, the CDR3 is TGTGCCAGCAGCCAGAGGGGAGACGGACTGACTGAAGCTTTCTTT. It codes for CASSQRGDGLTEAFF.